The sequence of this T cell receptor beta chain was determined in a study of type 1 regulatory T cells. Background on the study: An in vitro protocol generated T-allo10, a Tr1-enriched, alloantigen-specific CD4 T cell product.

To note about this clonotype: Its specificity is unknown. The junction does not match germline at one end; this may be a read error.

TCRdb ran MiXCR on the reads and lists one entry per CDR3 protein. The data show 60,000 to 70,000 distinct CDR3 sequences, with about three fifths seen just once and 7.6% held by the top ten. The graft donor-derived T-allo10 cells reportedly recognize host alloantigens, are anergic, and suppress alloantigen-specifically. From germline, CDR1 is SGHNT and CDR2 YYREEE (reference sequence). The CDR3 is made up of 16 amino acids. The chain uses TRBV5-4 and TRBJ2-1, with D possibly being TRBD2 (5 bases). The sample comprised cultured T cells, either the whole culture or a sorted T cell fraction (not recorded which). Subset indicated: Tr1-enriched cell product generated in vitro against host alloantigens. This clonotype was obtained from a human donor in good health. The CDR3 DNA sequence: TGCGCCAGCAGCCCCGGTGGGAGTGGTTCCTACAATGAGCAGTTCTTC. Translated: CASSPGGSGSYNEQFF.